One and the same sample provided the 26 T cell receptor beta chains below, sequenced in a study of Ad26.COV2.S vaccination and SARS-CoV-2 variants. The sample's treatment: roughly 19 received Ad26.COV2.S at low or high dose, single or two shots; 5 received placebo; per-sample allocation not given. All samples were drawn on day 63, counting from the first vaccine or placebo injection. The protocol was immunoSEQ multiplex PCR, while the TCRdb copy is restricted to in-frame clones and leaves out a portion. Of 300,000 to 350,000 clones listed, roughly 90% are singletons. Sequencing was performed on peripheral blood, taken in a trial of Ad26.COV2.S vaccine versus placebo. The origin of the receptors is a person aged 18-60 years who received the Ad26.COV2.S COVID-19 vaccine or a placebo.

The rearrangement uses TRBV7-2 and TRBJ1-5; 8 bases are a match to TRBD1. Germline V gene lookup returns CDR1 SGHTA and CDR2 FQGNSA. This CDR3 region has 14 residues. With 3 bases clipped from V and 7 bases from J, the junction kept 5 bases outside the gene matches. CDR3 sequence reads: CASSFDRGGQPQHF. In DNA, the CDR3 is TGTGCCAGCAGCTTTGACAGGGGTGGCCAGCCCCAGCATTTT.

J is TRBJ1-1 and V is TRBV18, with a weak D call TRBD1 (5 bases). CDR3 length equals 14 residues. Trimming took off 3 bases at V and 4 bases at J, with 12 bases between the two ends. Germline-derived CDR1 and CDR2 are KGHSH and LQKENI. CDR3 coding DNA: TGTGCCAGCTCACCTGCCATTCAGGGCACTGAAGCTTTCTTT. Residues: CASSPAIQGTEAFF.

The J gene is TRBJ1-1, the V gene TRBV4-3; perhaps TRBD1 as D (6 bases). CDR3 length: 15 amino acids. V dropped 3 bases and J dropped 4 bases, with 15 bases sitting between them. The germline V gene has CDR1 LGHNA and CDR2 YSLEER. CDR3: CASSHQGGFGTEAFF. CDR3 DNA sequence: TGCGCCAGCAGCCACCAAGGGGGTTTCGGCACTGAAGCTTTCTTT.

The chain carries TRBV28 and TRBJ2-7; no reliable D call. The ends were cut back, 3 bases at V and 1 base at J, with 10 bases in the middle. The CDR3 runs 14 residues. Germline CDR1 reads MDHEN; CDR2 reads SYDVKM. CDR3 region: CASSFLSKSYEQYF. The CDR3 region has the DNA TGTGCCAGCAGTTTTCTAAGTAAATCCTACGAGCAGTACTTC.

The J gene is TRBJ2-1, the V gene TRBV9; the match to TRBD2 covers 7 bases. Germline V gene sequence: CDR1 SGDLS, CDR2 YYNGEE. This CDR3 is 13 amino acids long. Trimming took 7 bases from V and 3 from J; bases not matched to a gene: 4. The CDR3: CASAGERYNEQFF. The CDR3 nucleotides read TGTGCCAGCGCGGGAGAGCGCTACAATGAGCAGTTCTTC.

V usage is TRBV19 and J usage is TRBJ2-3; D may be TRBD2 (6 bases). Per germline, CDR1 LNHDA and CDR2 SQIVND (reference sequence). The ends were cut back, 4 bases at V and 0 bases at J, with 14 bases in the middle. This CDR3 comprises 16 residues. CDR3 bases: TGTGCCAGTAGTAGCCAAGCGGGTACTAGCACAGATACGCAGTATTTT. This translates into CASSSQAGTSTDTQYF.

The chain links TRBV3-1 (or the pseudogene TRBV3-2) to TRBJ1-1; D is perhaps TRBD1 (6 bases). V was trimmed by 4 bases and J by 8 bases, leaving 17 bases between them. CDR1 and CDR2 from the germline V gene are LGHDT and YNNKEL (reference sequence). The CDR3 has 14 amino acids. In DNA form, the CDR3 reads TGTGCCAGCAGCCCGCGGACAGCTACGCCGGAAGCTTTCTTT. Translated: CASSPRTATPEAFF.

The rearrangement links TRBV5-4 to TRBJ2-5; tentative D call: TRBD2 (6 bases). Looked up from germline, CDR1 is SGHNT and CDR2 is YYREEE (reference sequence). The length of the CDR3 is 14 residues. V lost 4 bases and J 2 bases, leaving 12 bases between the germline ends. For the CDR3, the DNA is TGTGCCAGCAGCGGAGGGGTCTCGCAAGAGACCCAGTACTTC. It is translated as CASSGGVSQETQYF.

This clone was recorded a few times. The V gene is TRBV19, the J gene TRBJ1-1; D call uncertain. This CDR3 has 14 amino acids. Germline CDR1 is LNHDA and CDR2 is SQIVND (reference sequence). The ends were cut back, 1 base at V and 4 bases at J, with 10 bases in the middle. CDR3 region: CASSIGRRSTEAFF. CDR3 in DNA: TGTGCCAGTAGTATAGGGCGAAGGAGCACTGAAGCTTTCTTT.

The rearrangement links TRBV7-3 to TRBJ2-3; the match to TRBD2 covers 8 bases. Germline CDR1 and CDR2: SGHTA and FQGTGA. Trimming took 0 bases from V and 2 from J; bases not matched to a gene: 4. The CDR3 is made up of 16 amino acids. DNA for the CDR3: TGTGCCAGCAGCTTAACTTCTAGCGGGTTCACAGATACGCAGTATTTT. This codes for CASSLTSSGFTDTQYF.

The chain has TRBV5-6 and TRBJ2-5, with no clear D. With 0 bases removed from V and 6 bases from J, the gap between germline ends came to 15 bases. CDR3 length: 15 amino acids. Germline-derived CDR1 and CDR2 are SGHDT and YYEEEE. The CDR3 sequence is CASSLGSRVSQTQYF. CDR3 in DNA: TGTGCCAGCAGCTTGGGCTCCCGGGTTTCACAGACCCAGTACTTC.

This clone was seen only once. This chain connects TRBV5-6 to TRBJ2-1; D remains ambiguous. V shed 0 bases and J shed 0 bases, with 7 bases lying between them. The CDR3 spans 15 residues. Germline CDR1 reads SGHDT; CDR2 reads YYEEEE. The CDR3 loop is CASSLGVLSYNEQFF. CDR3 DNA: TGTGCCAGCAGCTTGGGGGTCCTCTCCTACAATGAGCAGTTCTTC.

The genes are TRBV18 and TRBJ1-1; 8 nucleotides line up with TRBD1. Germline assignment: CDR1 KGHSH and CDR2 LQKENI. The CDR3 is 14 residues long. J lost 3 bases, V lost 7 bases, and 7 bases had no gene match. The CDR3 region has the DNA TGTGCCAGCTTAAGACAGGGGTCCTACACTGAAGCTTTCTTT. It codes for CASLRQGSYTEAFF. Full variable domain (outside the CDR3, taken from reference TRBV18 and TRBJ1-1): NAGVMQNPRHLVRRRGQEARLRCSPMKGHSHVYWYRQLPEEGLKFMVYLQKENIIDESGMPKERFSAEFPKEGPSILRIQQVVRGDSAAYFCASLRQGSYTEAFFGQGTRLTVV.

As regards this clone: Other nucleotide sequences in the sample specify the same CDR3. The chain couples TRBV6-5 to TRBJ2-7; 11 bases line up with TRBD1. With 2 bases clipped from V and 4 bases from J, the junction kept 1 base outside the gene matches. In germline, CDR1 is MNHEY, CDR2 SVGAGI. This CDR3 comprises 14 residues. The CDR3 sequence is CASSYGTGGYEQYF. CDR3 coding DNA: TGTGCCAGCAGTTACGGGACAGGGGGATACGAGCAGTACTTC.

This clone was observed once. The chain carries TRBV12-3 or TRBV12-4 and TRBJ1-4; the D is unclear. Trimming pared 3 bases from V and 5 bases from J, leaving 7 bases between. The CDR3 covers 13 residues. CDR3 residues: CASSLLGNEKLFF. CDR3 coding DNA: TGTGCCAGCAGTTTGTTAGGGAATGAAAAACTGTTTTTT.

The CDR3 here is CASSPDGSGWYF. The DNA for the CDR3 is TGCGCCAGCAGCCCGGACGGGTCAGGATGGTACTTC. The V gene is TRBV5-1, the J gene TRBJ2-7; D is undetermined. CDR1 and CDR2 (germline): SGHRS, YFSETQ. The length of the CDR3 is 12 residues. Trimming removed 4 bases at V and 12 bases at J, with 17 bases between.

The J gene is TRBJ2-5, the V gene TRBV9; the D is unclear. V was trimmed by 4 bases and J by 5 bases, leaving 9 bases between them. This CDR3 is built from 12 residues. Germline V gene lookup returns CDR1 SGDLS and CDR2 YYNGEE. The CDR3: CASSLDLETQYF. CDR3 sequence (DNA): TGTGCCAGCAGCTTAGATCTTGAGACCCAGTACTTC.

The chain joins TRBV9 to TRBJ1-3; D remains unclear. This CDR3 is 14 amino acids long. The V end was cut by 1 base, the J end by 2 bases, with 7 bases between. Germline V lookup: CDR1 SGDLS, CDR2 YYNGEE. The CDR3 is CASSVKGPGNTIYF. Written as DNA, the CDR3 is TGTGCCAGCAGCGTAAAAGGGCCTGGAAACACCATATATTTT.

The V gene is TRBV19, the J gene TRBJ2-3; a weak D match, TRBD2 (7 bases). The length of the CDR3 is 15 residues. V was pared by 3 bases and J by 2 bases, with 12 bases between. Germline values: CDR1 LNHDA, CDR2 SQIVND (reference sequence). The CDR3 loop is CASSMGGHLTDTQYF. CDR3 in DNA: TGTGCCAGTAGTATGGGGGGGCACCTCACAGATACGCAGTATTTT.

The rearrangement links TRBV19 to TRBJ1-4, with D unclear. Germline V CDR1 and CDR2: LNHDA, SQIVND (reference sequence). Trimming shortened V by 6 bases and J by 4 bases, and 21 bases separated the two germline ends. This CDR3 spans 17 amino acids. The CDR3: CASRGSTFGRFNEKLFF. The CDR3, as DNA: TGTGCCAGTAGGGGCTCCACCTTTGGACGGTTTAATGAAAAACTGTTTTTT.

On this clone: The sample has other DNA sequences that encode this CDR3 too. The chain combines TRBV12-3 or TRBV12-4 with TRBJ2-7; no reliable D call. Trimming took 5 bases from V and 3 from J, leaving 5 bases between them. The CDR3 extends over 11 amino acids. For the CDR3, the DNA is TGTGCCAGCAGTGCCTACTACGAGCAGTACTTC. Protein sequence: CASSAYYEQYF.

The chain uses TRBV30 and TRBJ1-5; 7 nucleotides align to TRBD1. The CDR3 is 14 residues long. Germline-derived CDR1 and CDR2 are GTSNPN and SVGIG (reference sequence). The J segment lost 4 bases and the V segment lost 1 base, leaving 4 bases of the junction unmatched. Here the CDR3 reads CAWSATGRNQPQHF. DNA for the CDR3: TGTGCCTGGAGTGCGACAGGGCGGAATCAGCCCCAGCATTTT.

The chain joins TRBV18 to TRBJ2-5, with 8 bases matching TRBD2. The length of the CDR3 is 15 residues. Germline CDR1 reads KGHSH; CDR2 reads LQKENI. The V and J ends lost 4 bases and 5 bases, in that order; junction bases with no gene match: 9. CDR3 nucleotides: TGTGCCAGCTCACTTACTAGCGGCCCCCTTGAGACCCAGTACTTC. Translated: CASSLTSGPLETQYF.

The chain combines TRBV27 with TRBJ2-2, with TRBD2 matching 8 bases. V gave up 2 bases and J gave up 5 bases; unmatched junction bases: 7. There are 16 residues in the CDR3. From germline, CDR1 is MNHEY and CDR2 SMNVEV (reference sequence). The CDR3 bases are TGTGCCAGCAGTTTACGGCGGGGGGCCTTTACCGGGGAGCTGTTTTTT. This codes for CASSLRRGAFTGELFF.

The V call is TRBV6-5, the J call TRBJ1-2; 7 positions agree with TRBD1. The length of the CDR3 is 14 residues. From germline, CDR1 is MNHEY and CDR2 SVGAGI. V trimming: 6 bases; J trimming: 6 bases; junction bases outside the gene matches: 10. CDR3: CASRILQGLHGYTF. DNA of the CDR3: TGTGCCAGCAGGATCCTACAGGGGCTCCATGGCTACACCTTC.

The gene calls are TRBV9 and TRBJ1-2; no clear D gene. Deletions cut 4 bases from V and 7 bases from J, with 17 bases between. This CDR3 contains 14 residues. Germline V gene sequence: CDR1 SGDLS, CDR2 YYNGEE. The CDR3 sequence is CASSPTEESGGYTF. The CDR3 DNA sequence: TGTGCCAGCAGCCCAACAGAAGAATCGGGTGGCTACACCTTC.